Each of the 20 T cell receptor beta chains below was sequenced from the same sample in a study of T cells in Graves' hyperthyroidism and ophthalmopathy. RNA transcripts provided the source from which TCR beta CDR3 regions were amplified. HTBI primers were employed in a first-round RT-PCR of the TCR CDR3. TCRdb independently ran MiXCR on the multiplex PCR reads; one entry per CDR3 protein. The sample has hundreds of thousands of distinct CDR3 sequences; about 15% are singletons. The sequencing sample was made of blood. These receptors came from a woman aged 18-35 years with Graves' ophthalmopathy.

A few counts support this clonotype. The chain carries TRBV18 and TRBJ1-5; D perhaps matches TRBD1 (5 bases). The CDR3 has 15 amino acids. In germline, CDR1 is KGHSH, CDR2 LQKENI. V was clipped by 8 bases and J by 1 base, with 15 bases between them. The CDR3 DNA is TGTGCCAGCGCAACGGGGGGTACCAGCAATCAGCCCCAGCATTTT. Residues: CASATGGTSNQPQHF.

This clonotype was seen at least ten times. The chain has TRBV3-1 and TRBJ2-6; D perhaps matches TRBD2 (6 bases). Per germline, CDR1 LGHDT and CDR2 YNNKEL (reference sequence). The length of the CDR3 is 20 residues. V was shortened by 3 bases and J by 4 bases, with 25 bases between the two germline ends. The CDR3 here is CASSHRRIADLLSGANVLTF. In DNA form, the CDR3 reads TGTGCCAGCAGCCACCGAAGGATAGCGGACCTGCTCTCGGGGGCCAACGTCCTGACTTTC.

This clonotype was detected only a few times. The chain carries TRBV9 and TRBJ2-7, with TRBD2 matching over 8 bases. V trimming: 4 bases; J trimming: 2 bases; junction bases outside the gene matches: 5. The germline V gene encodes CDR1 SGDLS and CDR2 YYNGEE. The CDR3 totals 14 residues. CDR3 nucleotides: TGTGCCAGCAGCTCCGGGGGGGTTCCCTACGAGCAGTACTTC. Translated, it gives CASSSGGVPYEQYF. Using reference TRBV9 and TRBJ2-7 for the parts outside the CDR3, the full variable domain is DSGVTQTPKHLITATGQRVTLRCSPRSGDLSVYWYQQSLDQGLQFLIQYYNGEERAKGNILERFSAQQFPDLHSELNLSSLELGDSALYFCASSSGGVPYEQYFGPGTRLTVT.

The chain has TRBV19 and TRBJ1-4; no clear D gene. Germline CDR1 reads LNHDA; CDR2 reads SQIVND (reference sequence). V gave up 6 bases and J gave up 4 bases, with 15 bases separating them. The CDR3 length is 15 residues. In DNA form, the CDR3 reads TGTGCCAGTAGCTCCGGGAGCTGGCTTAATGAAAAACTGTTTTTT. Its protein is CASSSGSWLNEKLFF.

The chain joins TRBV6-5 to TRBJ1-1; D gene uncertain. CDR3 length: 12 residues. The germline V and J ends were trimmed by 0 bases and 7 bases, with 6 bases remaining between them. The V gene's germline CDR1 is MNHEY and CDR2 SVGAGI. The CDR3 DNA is TGTGCCAGCAGTTACTCCCCTAGTGAAGCTTTCTTT. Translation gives CASSYSPSEAFF.

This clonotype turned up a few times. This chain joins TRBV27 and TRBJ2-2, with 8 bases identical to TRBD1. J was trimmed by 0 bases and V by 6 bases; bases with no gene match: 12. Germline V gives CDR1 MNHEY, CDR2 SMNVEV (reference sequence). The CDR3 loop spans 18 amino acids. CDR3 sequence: CASRTFVRTGPNTGELFF. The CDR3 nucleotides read TGTGCCAGCAGGACGTTTGTGAGGACAGGGCCGAACACCGGGGAGCTGTTTTTT.

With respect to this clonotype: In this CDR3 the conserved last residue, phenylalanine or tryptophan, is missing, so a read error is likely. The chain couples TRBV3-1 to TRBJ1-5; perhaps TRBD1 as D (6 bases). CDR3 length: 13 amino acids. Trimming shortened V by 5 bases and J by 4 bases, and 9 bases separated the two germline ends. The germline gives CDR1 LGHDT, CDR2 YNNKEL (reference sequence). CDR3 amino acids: CASSAQGNQPQHS. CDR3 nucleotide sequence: TGTGCCAGCAGCGCACAGGGTAATCAGCCCCAGCATTCT.

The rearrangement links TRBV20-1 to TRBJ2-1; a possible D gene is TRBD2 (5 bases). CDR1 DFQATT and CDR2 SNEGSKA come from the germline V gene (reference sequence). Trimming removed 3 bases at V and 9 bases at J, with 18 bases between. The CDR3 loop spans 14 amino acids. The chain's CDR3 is CSASVRTESGEQFF. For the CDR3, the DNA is TGCAGTGCTAGTGTGCGGACTGAAAGTGGTGAGCAGTTCTTC.

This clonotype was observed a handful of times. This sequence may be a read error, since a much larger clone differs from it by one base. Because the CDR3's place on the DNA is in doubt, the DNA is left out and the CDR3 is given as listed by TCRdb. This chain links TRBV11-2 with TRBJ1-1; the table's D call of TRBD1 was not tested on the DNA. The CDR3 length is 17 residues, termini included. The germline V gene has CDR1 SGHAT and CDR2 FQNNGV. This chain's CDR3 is CASSFFGEGRGNTEAFF.

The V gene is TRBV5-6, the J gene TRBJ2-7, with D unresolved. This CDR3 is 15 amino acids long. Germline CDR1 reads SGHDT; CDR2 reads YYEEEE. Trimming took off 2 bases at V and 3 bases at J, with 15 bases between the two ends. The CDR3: CASSLPGRLDYEQYF. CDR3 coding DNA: TGTGCCAGCAGCTTACCTGGTCGGCTAGACTACGAGCAGTACTTC.

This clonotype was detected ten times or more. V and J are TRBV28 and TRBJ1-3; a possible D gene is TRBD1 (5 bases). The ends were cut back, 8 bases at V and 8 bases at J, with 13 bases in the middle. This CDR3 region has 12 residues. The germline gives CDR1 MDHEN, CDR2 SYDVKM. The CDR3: CASGGRGDTIYF. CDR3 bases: TGTGCCAGCGGGGGAAGAGGGGACACCATATATTTT.

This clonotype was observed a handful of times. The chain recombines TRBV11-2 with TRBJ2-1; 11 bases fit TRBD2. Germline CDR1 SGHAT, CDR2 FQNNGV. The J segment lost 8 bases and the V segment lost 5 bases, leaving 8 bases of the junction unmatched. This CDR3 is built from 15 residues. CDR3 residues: CASSLSGGAWDEQFF. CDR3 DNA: TGTGCCAGCAGCCTTAGCGGGGGGGCCTGGGATGAGCAGTTCTTC. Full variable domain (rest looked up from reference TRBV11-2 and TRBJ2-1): EAGVAQSPRYKIIEKRQSVAFWCNPISGHATLYWYQQILGQGPKLLIQFQNNGVVDDSQLPKDRFSAERLKGVDSTLKIQPAKLEDSAVYLCASSLSGGAWDEQFFGPGTRLTVL.

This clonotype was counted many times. The chain's CDR3 is CSARVGRRSNEQFF. The CDR3 DNA sequence: TGCAGTGCTAGAGTCGGGAGGCGAAGCAATGAGCAGTTCTTC. The V gene is TRBV20-1, the J gene TRBJ2-1; 7 bases fit TRBD2. CDR1 is DFQATT, CDR2 SNEGSKA, per germline (reference sequence). The length of the CDR3 is 14 residues. With V trimmed by 1 base and J by 6 bases, 6 bases remained unmatched.

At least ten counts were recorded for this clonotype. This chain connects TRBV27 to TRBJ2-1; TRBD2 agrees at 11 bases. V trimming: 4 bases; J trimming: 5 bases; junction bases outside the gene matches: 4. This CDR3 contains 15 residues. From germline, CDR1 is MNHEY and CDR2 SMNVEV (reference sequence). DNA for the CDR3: TGTGCCAGCAGTTCTAAGACTAGCGGGAACAATGAGCAGTTCTTC. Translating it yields CASSSKTSGNNEQFF.

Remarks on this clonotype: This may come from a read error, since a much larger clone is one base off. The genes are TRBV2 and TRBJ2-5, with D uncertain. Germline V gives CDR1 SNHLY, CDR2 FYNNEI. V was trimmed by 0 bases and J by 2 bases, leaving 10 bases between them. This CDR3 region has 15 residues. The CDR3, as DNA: TGTGCCAGCAGTGAAGCTTGCAGCAAACAAGAGACCCAGTACTTC. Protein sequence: CASSEACSKQETQYF.

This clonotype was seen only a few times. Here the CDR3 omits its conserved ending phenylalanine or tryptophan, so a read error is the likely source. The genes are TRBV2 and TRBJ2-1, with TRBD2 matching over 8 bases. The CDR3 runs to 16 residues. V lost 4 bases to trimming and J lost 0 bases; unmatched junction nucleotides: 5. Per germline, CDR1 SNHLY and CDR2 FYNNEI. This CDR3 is CASSAGTRTSYNEQFV. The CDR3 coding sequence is TGTGCCAGCAGTGCCGGGACTAGGACCTCCTACAATGAGCAGTTCGTC.

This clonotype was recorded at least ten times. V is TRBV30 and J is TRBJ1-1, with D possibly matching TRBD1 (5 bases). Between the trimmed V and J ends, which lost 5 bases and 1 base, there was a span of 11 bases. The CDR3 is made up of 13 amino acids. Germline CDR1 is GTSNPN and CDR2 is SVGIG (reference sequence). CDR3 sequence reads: CAWGGSENTEAFF. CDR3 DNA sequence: TGTGCCTGGGGGGGTTCAGAGAACACTGAAGCTTTCTTT. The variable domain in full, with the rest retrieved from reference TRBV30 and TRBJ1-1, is SQTIHQWPATLVQPVGSPLSLECTVEGTSNPNLYWYRQAAGRGLQLLFYSVGIGQISSEVPQNLSASRPQDRQFILSSKKLLLSDSGFYLCAWGGSENTEAFFGQGTRLTVV.

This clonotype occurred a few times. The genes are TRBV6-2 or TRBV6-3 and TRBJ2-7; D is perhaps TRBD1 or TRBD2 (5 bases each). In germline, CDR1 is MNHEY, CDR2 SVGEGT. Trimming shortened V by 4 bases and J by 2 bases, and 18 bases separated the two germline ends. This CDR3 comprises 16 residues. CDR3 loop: CASSFPGGSDPYEQYF. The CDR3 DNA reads TGTGCCAGCAGTTTCCCTGGGGGTAGCGATCCCTACGAGCAGTACTTC.

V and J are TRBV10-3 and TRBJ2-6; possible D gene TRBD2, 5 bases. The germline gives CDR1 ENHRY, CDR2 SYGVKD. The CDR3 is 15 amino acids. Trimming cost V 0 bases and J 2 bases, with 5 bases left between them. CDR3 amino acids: CAISESGAGANVLTF. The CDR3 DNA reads TGTGCCATCAGTGAGTCCGGGGCTGGGGCCAACGTCCTGACTTTC.

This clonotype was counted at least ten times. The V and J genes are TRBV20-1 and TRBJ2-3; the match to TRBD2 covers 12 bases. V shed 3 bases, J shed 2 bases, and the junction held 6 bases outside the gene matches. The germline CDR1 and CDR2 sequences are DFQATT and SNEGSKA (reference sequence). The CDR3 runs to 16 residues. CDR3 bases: TGCAGTGCTAGGGCTAGCGGGAGGGCCGCCACAGATACGCAGTATTTT. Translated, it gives CSARASGRAATDTQYF.